This TCR beta chain was sequenced in a study of blood T cell repertoires in COVID-19. Overall study: Some COVID-19 samples were acute and others convalescent; all came from the United States, Italy and Spain.

Trimming at V came to 7 bases and at J to 0 bases, leaving 7 bases not matched to a gene. In germline, CDR1 is MDHEN, CDR2 SYDVKM. This CDR3 comprises 15 residues. Produced via immunoSEQ multiplex PCR; TCRdb's table is partial and in-frame only. This table has about 250,000 clones, 85% appearing once. This clonotype originated in a man in his forties or fifties with active or convalescent COVID-19. V usage is TRBV28 and J usage is TRBJ2-7, with 9 bases aligning to TRBD1. Sequenced material: peripheral blood. DNA of the CDR3: TGTGCCAGCATCTCGCCGGGACAGGGCTCCTACGAGCAGTACTTC. Translation: CASISPGQGSYEQYF. Combining the CDR3 with reference TRBV28 and TRBJ2-7 gives the whole variable domain DVKVTQSSRYLVKRTGEKVFLECVQDMDHENMFWYRQDPGLGLRLIYFSYDVKMKEKGDIPEGYSVSREKKERFSLILESASTNQTSMYLCASISPGQGSYEQYFGPGTRLTVT.